This entry lists 30 T cell receptor beta chains sequenced from one sample in a study of T cell responses to AZD1222 COVID-19 vaccine. Using immunoSEQ multiplex PCR, the repertoire was profiled, and TCRdb retains in-frame clones only, with some absent. The profile covers 150,000 or so clones, with approximately 90% appearing a single time and around 0.98% taken by the ten largest. Sequencing was performed on peripheral blood, taken 28 days after the second AZD1222 dose. The origin of the receptors is an adult who received the AZD1222 COVID-19 vaccine.

The chain couples TRBV5-4 to TRBJ1-1, with 9 nucleotides matching TRBD1. CDR3 length: 16 amino acids. With 6 bases clipped from V and 6 bases from J, the junction kept 15 bases outside the gene matches. Germline CDR1 reads SGHNT; CDR2 reads YYREEE (reference sequence). This CDR3 is CASNRKDRGLRAEAFF. CDR3 nucleotide sequence: TGTGCCAGCAACCGAAAGGACAGGGGCCTGAGGGCTGAAGCTTTCTTT.

CDR3: CASNNRPSSYNSPLHF. CDR3 nucleotide sequence: TGTGCCAGCAATAACAGGCCGAGCTCCTATAATTCACCCCTCCACTTT. The V gene is TRBV2, the J gene TRBJ1-6; possible D gene TRBD1, 5 bases. The V and J ends lost 7 bases and 0 bases respectively, with 13 bases between them. The CDR3 length is 16 residues. Germline loops: CDR1 SNHLY, CDR2 FYNNEI.

The rearrangement links TRBV4-2 to TRBJ1-5, with a weak D call TRBD1 (5 bases). The CDR3 has 14 residues. Trimming removed 4 bases at V and 7 bases at J, with 14 bases between. Germline CDR1 reads LGHNA; CDR2 reads YNFKEQ. The CDR3 DNA reads TGTGCCAGCAGCCGCCCCGGGGGAAGCCAGCCCCAGCATTTT. Translating it yields CASSRPGGSQPQHF.

The table lists this clone with a count of one. This rearrangement joins TRBV3-1 (or the pseudogene TRBV3-2) to TRBJ1-5, with D possibly matching TRBD1 (5 bases). The CDR3 is made up of 16 amino acids. Germline loops: CDR1 LGHDT, CDR2 YNNKEL (reference sequence). The ends were cut back, 1 base at V and 7 bases at J, with 17 bases in the middle. The CDR3 sequence is CASSQGSGARRQPQHF. The CDR3 nucleotides are TGTGCCAGCAGCCAAGGATCCGGGGCGCGACGGCAGCCCCAGCATTTT.

The rearrangement links TRBV28 to TRBJ1-4; D ambiguous. Germline CDR1 is MDHEN and CDR2 is SYDVKM. Between the trimmed V and J ends, which lost 1 base and 0 bases, there was a span of 15 bases. The CDR3 spans 18 residues. CDR3 DNA: TGTGCCAGCAGTTTATTTATCGGCAGTACTGCAACTAATGAAAAACTGTTTTTT. This codes for CASSLFIGSTATNEKLFF. The full variable domain, in which reference TRBV28 and TRBJ1-4 provide the parts outside the CDR3, is DVKVTQSSRYLVKRTGEKVFLECVQDMDHENMFWYRQDPGLGLRLIYFSYDVKMKEKGDIPEGYSVSREKKERFSLILESASTNQTSMYLCASSLFIGSTATNEKLFFGSGTQLSVL.

V is TRBV19 and J is TRBJ1-2; 10 bases are a match to TRBD1. The CDR3 sequence is 14 residues long. The V and J ends lost 6 bases and 2 bases, in that order; junction bases with no gene match: 3. The germline V gene has CDR1 LNHDA and CDR2 SQIVND (reference sequence). In nucleotides, the CDR3 is TGTGCCAGTAGAGTGGGACAGGGGAACTATGGCTACACCTTC. Its protein product is CASRVGQGNYGYTF.

The rearrangement uses TRBV19 and TRBJ2-2; either TRBD1 or TRBD2 may fit D (5 bases each). The CDR3 has 14 amino acids. Per germline, CDR1 LNHDA and CDR2 SQIVND (reference sequence). V was clipped by 5 bases and J by 5 bases, with 12 bases between them. The CDR3 sequence: CASSWGRDTGELFF. CDR3 bases: TGTGCCAGTAGTTGGGGCCGGGATACCGGGGAGCTGTTTTTT.

The rearrangement links TRBV2 to TRBJ2-7; 15 positions match TRBD2. Germline V lookup: CDR1 SNHLY, CDR2 FYNNEI. The CDR3 has 14 residues. V shed 6 bases and J 7 bases; nucleotides not matched to a gene: 4. This chain's CDR3 is CASSGTSGRSEQYF. The CDR3 DNA reads TGTGCCAGCAGCGGGACTAGCGGGAGGTCGGAGCAGTACTTC.

This sequence joins TRBV7-9 and TRBJ1-1; no firm D call. Trimming cost V 4 bases and J 1 base, with 13 bases left between them. The germline CDR1 and CDR2 sequences are SEHNR and FQNEAQ (reference sequence). The CDR3 totals 15 residues. The CDR3 region is CASSSGAVQNTEAFF. CDR3 DNA: TGTGCCAGCAGCTCCGGCGCCGTTCAGAACACTGAAGCTTTCTTT.

In this sample, this clone turned up once. The chain links TRBV5-6 to TRBJ2-7; D ambiguous. The CDR3 covers 13 residues. V was shortened by 0 bases and J by 2 bases, with 6 bases between the two germline ends. Germline loops: CDR1 SGHDT, CDR2 YYEEEE. The DNA of the CDR3 is TGTGCCAGCAGCTTGGCTAGGCCCTACGAGCAGTACTTC. Its protein is CASSLARPYEQYF.

This clone was detected once. The CDR3 reads CASSETGTGELFF. CDR3 DNA: TGTGCCAGCAGCGAAACCGGGACAGGGGAGCTGTTTTTT. The chain combines TRBV3-1 (or the pseudogene TRBV3-2) with TRBJ2-2, with D tentatively TRBD1 (6 bases). Between the trimmed V and J ends, which lost 5 bases and 8 bases, there was a span of 12 bases. The CDR3 contains 13 residues. Germline V gives CDR1 LGHDT, CDR2 YNNKEL (reference sequence).

This sequence joins TRBV7-9 and TRBJ2-3, with 16 bases identical to TRBD2. Germline CDR1 and CDR2: SEHNR and FQNEAQ (reference sequence). There are 18 residues in the CDR3. V shed 5 bases and J 5 bases; nucleotides not matched to a gene: 10. The CDR3 here is CASSPGLAGGRGRDTQYF. CDR3 bases: TGTGCCAGCAGCCCGGGACTAGCGGGAGGGAGAGGTAGAGATACGCAGTATTTT. The full variable domain, its missing parts supplied by reference TRBV7-9 and TRBJ2-3, is DTGVSQNPRHKITKRGQNVTFRCDPISEHNRLYWYRQTLGQGPEFLTYFQNEAQLEKSRLLSDRFSAERPKGSFSTLEIQRTEQGDSAMYLCASSPGLAGGRGRDTQYFGPGTRLTVL.

The V call is TRBV27, the J call TRBJ1-2, with a tentative D call TRBD1 (5 bases). The V end was cut by 3 bases, the J end by 4 bases, with 18 bases between. This CDR3 comprises 16 residues. Germline V gene data show CDR1 as MNHEY and CDR2 as SMNVEV (reference sequence). CDR3 sequence: CASSFLNSWGSYGYTF. CDR3 bases: TGTGCCAGCAGTTTTTTGAACAGTTGGGGGTCCTATGGCTACACCTTC.

The V gene is TRBV18, the J gene TRBJ2-1; no clear D. The CDR3 is made up of 13 amino acids. Germline CDR1 and CDR2: KGHSH and LQKENI. The V end was cut by 1 base, the J end by 5 bases, with 6 bases between. The CDR3 coding sequence is TGTGCCAGCTCACCACGTTCTCACAATGAGCAGTTCTTC. Residues: CASSPRSHNEQFF.

Comments on this clone: Compared with germline, one end of the junction differs, possibly owing to a read error. V gene TRBV6-5 combines with J gene TRBJ1-6; D may be TRBD1 (5 bases). Germline CDR1 MNHEY, CDR2 SVGAGI. CDR3 size: 15 residues. Here the CDR3 reads CASSYQGLYTSPLHF. In DNA form, the CDR3 reads TGTGCCAGCAGTTACCAGGGCCTTTATACTTCACCCCTCCACTTT.

This clone was counted once. The rearrangement uses TRBV19 and TRBJ1-1; possibly TRBD1 for D (5 bases). The CDR3 sequence is 15 residues long. The V and J ends lost 4 bases and 2 bases respectively, with 14 bases between them. Germline values: CDR1 LNHDA, CDR2 SQIVND (reference sequence). CDR3 in amino acids: CASSNFGRANTEAFF. The CDR3 DNA follows: TGTGCCAGTAGTAATTTCGGCAGGGCAAACACTGAAGCTTTCTTT.

This clone was seen only once. Mismatch with germline at one junction end may stem from a read error. CDR3 loop: CASSQGRIGQDMLF. The CDR3 DNA is TGTGCCAGCAGCCAAGGACGAATAGGACAGGACATGCTCTTC. V and J are TRBV3-1 (or the pseudogene TRBV3-2) and TRBJ2-1; TRBD1 aligns across 7 bases. The CDR3 has 14 residues. In germline, CDR1 is LGHDT, CDR2 YNNKEL (reference sequence).

The chain joins TRBV6-1 to TRBJ2-7; TRBD2 agrees at 7 bases. This CDR3 is 14 amino acids long. The germline CDR1 and CDR2 sequences are MNHNS and SASEGT. The ends lost 6 bases at V and 2 bases at J; junction bases unmatched: 7. The CDR3 sequence is CASRRDSGTYEQYF. The CDR3 DNA reads as TGTGCCAGCAGAAGAGACAGCGGGACCTACGAGCAGTACTTC.

This chain connects TRBV7-3 to TRBJ2-6; D unclear. Trimming removed 0 bases at V and 12 bases at J, with 9 bases between. There are 13 residues in the CDR3. CDR1 SGHTA and CDR2 FQGTGA come from the germline V gene. CDR3 protein: CASSLTPRRVLTF. The CDR3 region has the DNA TGTGCCAGCAGCTTAACCCCCCGACGCGTCCTGACTTTC. Using reference TRBV7-3 and TRBJ2-6 for the parts outside the CDR3, the full variable domain is GAGVSQTPSNKVTEKGKYVELRCDPISGHTALYWYRQSLGQGPEFLIYFQGTGAADDSGLPNDRFFAVRPEGSVSTLKIQRTERGDSAVYLCASSLTPRRVLTFGAGSRLTVL.

The gene calls are TRBV7-8 and TRBJ2-1, with unresolved D. The ends were cut back, 3 bases at V and 4 bases at J, with 1 base in the middle. The CDR3 length is 11 residues. Germline lookup yields CDR1 SGHVS and CDR2 FQNEAQ. CDR3: CASSFYNEQFF. CDR3 DNA sequence: TGTGCCAGCAGCTTTTACAATGAGCAGTTCTTC.

The V gene is TRBV15, the J gene TRBJ2-1; 7 bases line up with TRBD2. Germline V gene data show CDR1 as LNHNV and CDR2 as YYDKDF (reference sequence). The J segment lost 0 bases and the V segment lost 1 base, leaving 3 bases of the junction unmatched. The CDR3 has 16 amino acids. The CDR3 region is CATSRGGEGSYNEQFF. The CDR3 nucleotides read TGTGCCACCAGCAGAGGCGGGGAGGGCTCCTACAATGAGCAGTTCTTC.

There are a few counts of this clone. The J gene is TRBJ2-1, the V gene TRBV5-4; D unclear. The CDR3 totals 13 residues. Between the trimmed V and J ends, which lost 0 bases and 10 bases, there was a span of 11 bases. Per the germline V gene, CDR1 is SGHNT and CDR2 is YYREEE (reference sequence). CDR3 coding DNA: TGTGCCAGCAGCTTGGATTTATTGGGCGAGCAGTTCTTC. The encoded protein is CASSLDLLGEQFF.

The gene calls are TRBV7-3 and TRBJ1-1, with 7 bases lining up with TRBD1. Trimming removed 3 bases from V and 3 bases from J; junction bases left unmatched: 1. This CDR3 has 13 amino acids. Looked up from germline, CDR1 is SGHTA and CDR2 is FQGTGA. The CDR3 loop is CASSFQGDTEAFF. The CDR3 DNA reads TGTGCCAGCAGCTTTCAGGGGGACACTGAAGCTTTCTTT.

In DNA, the CDR3 is TGTGCCAGCAGCGTAGGTGGGGTCACCGGGGAGCTGTTTTTT. It encodes CASSVGGVTGELFF. This rearrangement joins TRBV9 to TRBJ2-2; no clear D. The CDR3 consists of 14 residues. With 0 bases removed from V and 4 bases from J, the gap between germline ends came to 7 bases. From germline, CDR1 is SGDLS and CDR2 YYNGEE.

This clone has more than one count but fewer than ten. The V call is TRBV7-2, the J call TRBJ2-7, with D perhaps TRBD2 (5 bases). The CDR3 covers 13 residues. Germline CDR1 is SGHTA and CDR2 is FQGNSA. Deletions cut 1 base from V and 3 bases from J, with 7 bases between. The CDR3 here is CASSLGGYYEQYF. For the CDR3, the DNA is TGTGCCAGCAGCTTAGGCGGGTACTACGAGCAGTACTTC. Full variable domain (missing parts from reference TRBV7-2 and TRBJ2-7): GAGVSQSPSNKVTEKGKDVELRCDPISGHTALYWYRQSLGQGLEFLIYFQGNSAPDKSGLPSDRFSAERTGGSVSTLTIQRTQQEDSAVYLCASSLGGYYEQYFGPGTRLTVT.

The chain employs TRBV15 and TRBJ2-1; unclear D gene. Trimming removed 1 base at V and 0 bases at J, with 7 bases between. CDR3 length equals 15 residues. The germline V gene has CDR1 LNHNV and CDR2 YYDKDF (reference sequence). As DNA, the CDR3 is TGTGCCACCAGCAGAGGGAAGAGCTCCTACAATGAGCAGTTCTTC. It codes for CATSRGKSSYNEQFF.

This clone was detected once. The rearrangement links TRBV6-5 to TRBJ2-3, with D possibly matching TRBD2 (5 bases). Germline values: CDR1 MNHEY, CDR2 SVGAGI. The CDR3 loop spans 15 amino acids. Between the trimmed V and J ends, which lost 6 bases and 4 bases, there was a span of 17 bases. CDR3 loop: CASRRAGSIADTQYF. Written as DNA, the CDR3 is TGTGCCAGCAGGCGGGCTGGGAGTATCGCAGATACGCAGTATTTT.

CDR3 sequence (DNA): TGTGCCAGCAGCCCAAGAAGGGGAGGTGAAGCTTTCTTT. Its translation: CASSPRRGGEAFF. The chain couples TRBV7-2 to TRBJ1-1; D might be TRBD1 (5 bases). CDR1 and CDR2 (germline): SGHTA, FQGNSA. This CDR3 spans 13 amino acids. The V and J ends lost 5 bases and 7 bases respectively, with 14 bases between them. Complete variable domain (other parts from reference TRBV7-2 and TRBJ1-1): GAGVSQSPSNKVTEKGKDVELRCDPISGHTALYWYRQSLGQGLEFLIYFQGNSAPDKSGLPSDRFSAERTGGSVSTLTIQRTQQEDSAVYLCASSPRRGGEAFFGQGTRLTVV.

The chain carries TRBV14 and TRBJ1-1; D might be TRBD1 (5 bases). This CDR3 is built from 15 residues. Trimming cost V 5 bases and J 4 bases, with 17 bases left between them. Germline V gives CDR1 SGHDN, CDR2 FVKESK. This CDR3 is CASSFRRERGTEAFF. The CDR3 coding sequence is TGTGCCAGCAGCTTCAGACGGGAGAGGGGCACTGAAGCTTTCTTT.

In DNA form, the CDR3 reads TGTGCCATCGGAGGTCCGGCGACAGTCGAAGCTTTCTTT. Protein: CAIGGPATVEAFF. The V call is TRBV10-3, the J call TRBJ1-1, with D perhaps matching TRBD1 (5 bases). The CDR3 sequence is 13 residues long. From germline, CDR1 is ENHRY and CDR2 SYGVKD. V was trimmed by 8 bases and J by 8 bases, leaving 18 bases between them.